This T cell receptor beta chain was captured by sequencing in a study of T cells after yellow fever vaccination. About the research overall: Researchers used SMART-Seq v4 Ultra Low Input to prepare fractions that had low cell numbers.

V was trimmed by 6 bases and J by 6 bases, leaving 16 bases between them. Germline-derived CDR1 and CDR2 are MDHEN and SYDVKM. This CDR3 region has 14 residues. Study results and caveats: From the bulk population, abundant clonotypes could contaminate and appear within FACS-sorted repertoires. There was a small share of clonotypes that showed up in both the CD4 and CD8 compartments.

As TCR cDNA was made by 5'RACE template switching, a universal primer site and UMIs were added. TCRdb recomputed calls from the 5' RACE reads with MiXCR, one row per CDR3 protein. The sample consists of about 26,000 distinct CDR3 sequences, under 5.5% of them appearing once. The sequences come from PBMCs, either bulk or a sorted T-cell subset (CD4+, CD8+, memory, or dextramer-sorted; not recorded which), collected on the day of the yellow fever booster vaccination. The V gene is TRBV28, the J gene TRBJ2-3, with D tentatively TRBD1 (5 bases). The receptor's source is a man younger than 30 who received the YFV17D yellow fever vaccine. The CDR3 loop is CASSMASGFDTQYF. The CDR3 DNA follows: TGTGCCAGCAGCATGGCTTCAGGGTTCGATACGCAGTATTTT.